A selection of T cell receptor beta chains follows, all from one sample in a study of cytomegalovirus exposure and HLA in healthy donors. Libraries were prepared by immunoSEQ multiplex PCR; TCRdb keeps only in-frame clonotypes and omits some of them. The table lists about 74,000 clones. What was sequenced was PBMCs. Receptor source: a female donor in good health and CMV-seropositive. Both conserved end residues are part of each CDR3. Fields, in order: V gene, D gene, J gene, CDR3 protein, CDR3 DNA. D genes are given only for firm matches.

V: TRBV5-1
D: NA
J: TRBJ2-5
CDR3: CASSLETSQETQYF
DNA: TGCGCCAGCAGCTTGGAAACTAGCCAAGAGACCCAGTACTTC

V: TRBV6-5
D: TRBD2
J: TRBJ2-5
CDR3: CASSSGTKTKTQYF
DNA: TGTGCCAGCAGTTCCGGGACTAAAACAAAGACCCAGTACTTC

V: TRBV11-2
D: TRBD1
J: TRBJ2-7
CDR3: CASSRDSFYEQYF
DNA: TGTGCCAGCAGCCGGGACAGCTTCTACGAGCAGTACTTC

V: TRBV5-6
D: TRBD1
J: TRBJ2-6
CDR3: CASSLDGQGLSGANVLTF
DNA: TGTGCCAGCAGCTTGGACGGACAGGGGTTGTCTGGGGCCAACGTCCTGACTTTC

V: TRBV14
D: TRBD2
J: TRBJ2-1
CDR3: CASSQVGSGKYNEQFF
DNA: TGTGCCAGCAGCCAAGTTGGCAGCGGGAAGTACAATGAGCAGTTCTTC

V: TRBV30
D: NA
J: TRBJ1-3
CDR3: CAWSVATKYGNTIYF
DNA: TGTGCCTGGAGTGTAGCAACGAAGTATGGAAACACCATATATTTT

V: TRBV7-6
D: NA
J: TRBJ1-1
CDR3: CASSPQSLGGTEAFF
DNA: TGTGCCAGCAGCCCCCAGAGCCTCGGAGGCACTGAAGCTTTCTTT

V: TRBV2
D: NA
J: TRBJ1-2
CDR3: CASSPTRVLNGYTF
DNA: TGTGCCAGCAGTCCAACGCGGGTTTTGAATGGCTACACCTTC

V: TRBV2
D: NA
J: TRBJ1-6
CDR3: CASTQRGSMNSPLHF
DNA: TGTGCCAGCACCCAGCGGGGCAGCATGAATTCACCCCTCCACTTT

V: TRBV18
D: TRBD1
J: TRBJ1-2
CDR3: CASSPIQGDGYTF
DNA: TGTGCCAGCTCACCCATACAGGGGGATGGCTACACCTTC

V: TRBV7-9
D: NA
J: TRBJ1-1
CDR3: CASSLPPNPTDYLNTEAFF
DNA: TGTGCCAGCAGCTTACCTCCAAACCCGACCGACTACCTGAACACTGAAGCTTTCTTT

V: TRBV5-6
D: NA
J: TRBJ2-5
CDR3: CASSLVGGARETQYF
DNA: TGTGCCAGCAGCTTGGTAGGGGGGGCACGGGAGACCCAGTACTTC

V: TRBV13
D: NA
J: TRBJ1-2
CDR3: CASSLGTQGVSGYTF
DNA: TGTGCCAGCAGCTTAGGCACACAGGGTGTGAGTGGCTACACCTTC

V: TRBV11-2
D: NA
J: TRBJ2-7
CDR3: CASSRGGQGYEQYF
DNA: TGTGCCAGCAGTCGGGGTGGCCAGGGGTACGAGCAGTACTTC

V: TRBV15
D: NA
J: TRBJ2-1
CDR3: CATSRDYNNEQFF
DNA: TGTGCCACCAGCAGAGATTACAACAATGAGCAGTTCTTC

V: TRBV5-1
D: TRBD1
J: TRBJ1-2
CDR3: CASSLSTGGEGYGYTF
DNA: TGCGCCAGCAGCTTGTCCACAGGGGGCGAGGGCTATGGCTACACCTTC

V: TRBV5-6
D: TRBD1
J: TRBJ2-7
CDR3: CASSFDRGKVVGKQYF
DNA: TGTGCCAGCAGCTTTGACAGGGGAAAGGTAGTGGGGAAGCAGTACTTC

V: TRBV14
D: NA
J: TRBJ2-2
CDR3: CASSQVRGFTGELFF
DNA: TGTGCCAGCAGCCAAGTTCGGGGGTTTACCGGGGAGCTGTTTTTT

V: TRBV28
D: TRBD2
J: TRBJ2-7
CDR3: CASSFLTTSGSTYEQYF
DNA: TGTGCCAGCAGTTTCCTCACCACTAGCGGGAGTACTTACGAGCAGTACTTC

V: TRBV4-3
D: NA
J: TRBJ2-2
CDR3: CASSQDMIDTGELFF
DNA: TGCGCCAGCAGCCAAGATATGATAGACACCGGGGAGCTGTTTTTT

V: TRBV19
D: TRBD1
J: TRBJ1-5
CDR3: CASSYRGVYSNQPQHF
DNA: TGTGCCAGTAGTTACAGGGGAGTCTATAGCAATCAGCCCCAGCATTTT

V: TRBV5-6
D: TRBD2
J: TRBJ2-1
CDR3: CASSSWTSPTSYNEQFF
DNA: TGTGCCAGCAGCTCTTGGACTAGCCCGACCTCCTACAATGAGCAGTTCTTC

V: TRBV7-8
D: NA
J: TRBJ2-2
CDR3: CASSFRSGGELFF
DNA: TGTGCCAGCAGTTTCCGTAGCGGCGGGGAGCTGTTTTTT

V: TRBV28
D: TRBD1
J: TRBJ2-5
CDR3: CAIRQGQETQYF
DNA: TGTGCCATAAGACAGGGCCAAGAGACCCAGTACTTC

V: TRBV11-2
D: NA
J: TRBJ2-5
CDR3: CASSPRQVPERETQYF
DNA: TGTGCCAGCAGCCCGAGACAGGTTCCCGAAAGAGAGACCCAGTACTTC

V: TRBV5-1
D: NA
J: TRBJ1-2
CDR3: CASSQQGNYGYTF
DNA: TGCGCCAGCAGCCAGCAGGGTAACTATGGCTACACCTTC

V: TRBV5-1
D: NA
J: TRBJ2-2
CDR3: CASSLATGNGGELFF
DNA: TGCGCCAGCAGCTTGGCCACGGGGAACGGCGGGGAGCTGTTTTTT

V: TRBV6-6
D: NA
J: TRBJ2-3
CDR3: CASISPGLPNTQYF
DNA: TGTGCCAGCATTTCTCCGGGACTCCCCAACACGCAGTATTTT

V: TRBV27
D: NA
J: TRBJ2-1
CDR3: CASRPGPSDYNEQFF
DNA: TGTGCCAGCAGACCCGGGCCTAGCGACTACAATGAGCAGTTCTTC

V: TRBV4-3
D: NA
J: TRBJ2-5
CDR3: CASSQDRVETQYF
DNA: TGCGCCAGCAGCCAAGATCGAGTAGAGACCCAGTACTTC

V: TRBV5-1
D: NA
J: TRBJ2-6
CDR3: CASRTGTAGANVLTF
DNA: TGCGCCAGCAGAACAGGGACCGCTGGGGCCAACGTCCTGACTTTC

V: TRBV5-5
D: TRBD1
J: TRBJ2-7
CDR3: CASSLRGTGVYEQYF
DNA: TGTGCCAGCAGCTTAAGAGGGACAGGGGTCTACGAGCAGTACTTC

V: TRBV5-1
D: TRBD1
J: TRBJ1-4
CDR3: CASSSRPGQSNEKLFF
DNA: TGCGCCAGCAGCTCCCGTCCGGGACAGAGTAATGAAAAACTGTTTTTT

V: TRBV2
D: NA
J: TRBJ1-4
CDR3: CASRTGPLNEKLFF
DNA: TGTGCCAGCAGGACAGGTCCCCTTAATGAAAAACTGTTTTTT

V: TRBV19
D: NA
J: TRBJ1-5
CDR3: CASSSGGRKNQPQHF
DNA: TGTGCCAGTAGCTCCGGGGGACGGAAGAATCAGCCCCAGCATTTT

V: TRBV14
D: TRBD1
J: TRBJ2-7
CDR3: CASSPRWDRVYEQYF
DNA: TGTGCCAGCAGCCCCAGATGGGACAGGGTCTACGAGCAGTACTTC

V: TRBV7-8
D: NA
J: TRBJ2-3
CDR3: CDPSFSETEPEDTDTQYF
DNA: TGTGACCCCAGTTTCAGCGAGACAGAGCCTGAGGACACAGATACGCAGTATTTT

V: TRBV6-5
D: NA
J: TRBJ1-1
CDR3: CASSPVQNTEAFF
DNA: TGTGCCAGCAGCCCGGTCCAGAACACTGAAGCTTTCTTT

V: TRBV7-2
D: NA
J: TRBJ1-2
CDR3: CASSLGGFYGYTF
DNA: TGTGCCAGCAGCTTAGGAGGGTTTTATGGCTACACCTTC